This TCR beta chain was sequenced in a study of T cell changes during pregnancy in multiple sclerosis. This clone showed up just once. Data came from immunoSEQ multiplex PCR; TCRdb stores just in-frame clones and leaves some out. The sample contains about 100,000 clones, roughly 90% of which appear only once. The sequence derives from a female donor with multiple sclerosis, enrolled in a pregnancy study. This specimen was peripheral blood, taken after pregnancy.

The DNA for the CDR3 is TGTGCCAGCAGCTTCCGGGACAGGGGCTACGAGCAGTACTTC. Its protein product is CASSFRDRGYEQYF. The rearrangement joins TRBV7-2 to TRBJ2-7, with TRBD1 matching 10 bases. The CDR3 has 14 amino acids. The V gene's germline CDR1 is SGHTA and CDR2 FQGNSA. The trim removed 3 bases at V and 3 bases at J, leaving 2 bases unmatched.